The next 23 T cell receptor beta chains were all read from a single sample in a study of T cells in women clearing cervical HPV infection. TCRdb's table, derived via immunoSEQ multiplex PCR, lists solely in-frame clones and lacks some. The specimen's table records about 23,000 clones. The sequenced sample consisted of blood buffy coat. All receptors derive from a woman between 18 and 70 years old with a cervical HPV16 infection that either progressed to CIN3+ or cleared (not recorded which).

Concerning this clone: The observed sequence ends 3 residues before the CDR3 terminus, with the missing tail filled in from the germline J gene. The chain recombines TRBV2 with TRBJ1-2; 9 nucleotides agree with TRBD1. CDR1 is SNHLY and CDR2 is FYNNEI in the germline V gene. The CDR3 totals 15 residues. The CDR3 sequence: CASSEAGTGFRGYTF. CDR3 DNA, as far as it was read: TGTGCCAGCAGTGAAGCAGGGACAGGGTTTCGCGGC. Drawing the rest from reference TRBV2 and TRBJ1-2, the complete variable domain is EPEVTQTPSHQVTQMGQEVILRCVPISNHLYFYWYRQILGQKVEFLVSFYNNEISEKSEIFDDQFSVERPDGSNFTLKIRSTKLEDSAMYFCASSEAGTGFRGYTFGSGTRLTVV.

As to this clone: The read terminates 3 residues before the CDR3 end, so the remaining end is supplied by the germline J gene. The rearrangement uses TRBV20-1 and TRBJ1-2, with TRBD1 as a possible D gene (5 bases). CDR1 DFQATT and CDR2 SNEGSKA come from the germline V gene (reference sequence). This CDR3 has 15 amino acids. CDR3 amino acids: CSAVASGDVFKGYTF. The DNA read from the CDR3 is TGCAGTGCCGTTGCATCGGGGGACGTCTTCAAAGGC.

About this clone itself: The CDR3 end is not reached by the read, which stops 3 residues before it; the germline J gene fills it in. This chain joins TRBV4-2 and TRBJ2-6; TRBD1 aligns across 7 bases. V lost 4 bases, J lost 2 bases, and 8 bases stayed unmatched. Per germline, CDR1 LGHNA and CDR2 YNFKEQ. The CDR3 has 17 amino acids. The CDR3 DNA, read in part, is TGTGCCAGCAGCCGAGGGAACAGGGGAACTGGGGCCAACGTC. Its translation is CASSRGNRGTGANV. The entire CDR3 protein is CASSRGNRGTGANVLTF.

The CDR3 here is CASSLNRNSYEQYF. Incomplete CDR3 DNA: TGTGCCAGCAGCTTAAACAGAAACTCCTACGAG. The V gene is TRBV11-3, the J gene TRBJ2-7; D call uncertain. The read halts 3 residues ahead of the CDR3 end, with the missing end drawn from the germline J gene. Germline V gene data show CDR1 as SGHNT and CDR2 as YENEEA. Trimming cost V 2 bases and J 0 bases, with 8 bases left between them. The CDR3 has 14 residues.

About this clone itself: The CDR3 end lies 3 residues beyond the end of the read and is filled in from the germline J gene. The chain employs TRBV10-3 and TRBJ2-1; D unclear. This CDR3 is 14 amino acids long. Trimming shortened V by 7 bases and J by 6 bases, and 16 bases separated the two germline ends. Germline CDR1 and CDR2: ENHRY and SYGVKD. CDR3 protein: CAINKGRSTNEQFF. The part of the CDR3 DNA that was read is TGTGCCATCAACAAGGGTCGGAGTACCAATGAG.

With regard to this clone: Read sequence stops 3 residues before the CDR3 end, and the germline J gene provides the missing end. The V gene is TRBV18, the J gene TRBJ1-2; possible D gene TRBD1, 6 bases. The CDR3 consists of 16 residues. From germline, CDR1 is KGHSH and CDR2 LQKENI. CDR3 loop: CASSLTPRGTTYGYTF. The sequenced CDR3 bases are TGTGCCAGCTCACTCACCCCCAGGGGAACTACCTACGGG. Drawing the rest from reference TRBV18 and TRBJ1-2, the complete variable domain is NAGVMQNPRHLVRRRGQEARLRCSPMKGHSHVYWYRQLPEEGLKFMVYLQKENIIDESGMPKERFSAEFPKEGPSILRIQQVVRGDSAAYFCASSLTPRGTTYGYTFGSGTRLTVV.

CDR3 in amino acids: CASSLRLAPDYEYTF. The covered CDR3 bases are TGCGCCAGCAGCTTGAGACTAGCGCCAGACTACGAG. The V call is TRBV5-1, the J call TRBJ1-2; D not certain. The CDR3 extends 3 residues past the end of the read, so its final part is completed from the germline J gene. The CDR3 consists of 15 residues. The germline V gene has CDR1 SGHRS and CDR2 YFSETQ. Full variable domain (missing parts from reference TRBV5-1 and TRBJ1-2): KAGVTQTPRYLIKTRGQQVTLSCSPISGHRSVSWYQQTPGQGLQFLFEYFSETQRNKGNFPGRFSGRQFSNSRSEMNVSTLELGDSALYLCASSLRLAPDYEYTFGSGTRLTVV.

Notes on this clone: Coverage ceases 3 residues before the CDR3 finishes, and the germline J gene fills in the end. The V call is TRBV10-3, the J call TRBJ1-4, with 7 bases fitting TRBD1. Germline V gene sequence: CDR1 ENHRY, CDR2 SYGVKD. The CDR3 loop spans 15 amino acids. The V and J ends lost 5 bases and 6 bases, in that order; junction bases with no gene match: 9. Here the CDR3 reads CAISNTQGLDEKLFF. CDR3 bases read: TGTGCCATCAGTAACACACAGGGGTTGGATGAAAAA.

Note on this clone: The DNA ends 3 residues before the CDR3 does, and the rest of the CDR3 is filled in from the germline J gene. The J gene is TRBJ1-6, the V gene TRBV20-1, with TRBD1 matching over 9 bases. The CDR3 sequence is 14 residues long. V lost 3 bases and J lost 9; bases outside the gene matches: 6. Germline V gene lookup returns CDR1 DFQATT and CDR2 SNEGSKA (reference sequence). CDR3 residues: CSARFGTGFSPLHF. CDR3 bases read: TGCAGTGCTAGGTTCGGGACAGGGTTTTCACCC.

As for this clone: The CDR3 extends 3 residues past the end of the read, so its final part is completed from the germline J gene. The J gene is TRBJ2-1, the V gene TRBV6-4; D is possibly TRBD2 (6 bases). Per the germline V gene, CDR1 is MRHNA and CDR2 is SNTAGT. The CDR3 is 15 amino acids. V lost 0 bases and J lost 8, with 14 bases in between. CDR3 loop: CASSDSPTRGDEQFF. The covered CDR3 bases are TGTGCCAGCAGTGACTCGCCGACTAGAGGGGATGAG.

The DNA read from the CDR3 is TGTGCCTGGAGCACAAGAGGCAGGGGCTCTGGAAACACC. Amino acids: CAWSTRGRGSGNT. The entire CDR3 protein is CAWSTRGRGSGNTIYF. This chain joins TRBV30 and TRBJ1-3; the D gene is possibly TRBD1 (6 bases). The read ends 3 residues before the CDR3 terminus; that terminus is restored from the germline J gene. V lost 3 bases and J 0 bases, leaving 15 bases between the germline ends. CDR3 size: 16 residues. Germline V gives CDR1 GTSNPN, CDR2 SVGIG (reference sequence).

As concerns this clone: Read sequence stops 3 residues before the CDR3 end, and the germline J gene provides the missing end. The V and J genes are TRBV2 and TRBJ2-7; weak D call: TRBD2 (7 bases). The CDR3 is 14 amino acids. CDR1 is SNHLY and CDR2 is FYNNEI in the germline V gene. Trimming stripped 8 bases from V and 0 bases from J, with 14 bases between. The CDR3 loop is CASGRDISSYEQYF. The sequenced CDR3 bases are TGTGCCAGCGGGAGGGACATTAGCTCCTACGAG.

Details on this clone: From the germline J gene comes the end of the CDR3, since the read stops 3 residues before it. The rearrangement uses TRBV10-2 and TRBJ2-7; TRBD2 might be the D (6 bases). Deletions cut 10 bases from V and 6 bases from J, with 19 bases between. The CDR3 sequence is 13 residues long. The V gene's germline CDR1 is WSHSY and CDR2 SAAADI. The CDR3 spells CATALAGYSEQYF. The part of the CDR3 DNA that was read is TGCGCCACCGCTTTGGCGGGATACAGCGAG.

For this clone: Read coverage stops 3 residues before the CDR3 terminus; the germline J gene supplies the remainder. The rearrangement links TRBV20-1 to TRBJ2-7; D is perhaps TRBD1 (6 bases). The CDR3 length is 16 residues. Germline assignment: CDR1 DFQATT and CDR2 SNEGSKA (reference sequence). V was shortened by 0 bases and J by 4 bases, with 19 bases between the two germline ends. The CDR3 reads CSARDLDRHLSYEQYF. The DNA read from the CDR3 is TGCAGTGCTAGAGACTTGGACAGACATTTGTCGTACGAG.

Details on this clone: With the read ending 3 residues before the CDR3 end, the germline J gene is used to fill in that end. The chain is built from TRBV5-1 and TRBJ2-1, with 9 bases identical to TRBD2. In germline, CDR1 is SGHRS, CDR2 YFSETQ. V was pared by 5 bases and J by 7 bases, with 13 bases of the junction left unmatched. The CDR3 loop spans 16 amino acids. The CDR3 region is CASRHAPSGIRNEQFF. The covered CDR3 bases are TGCGCCAGCAGACATGCCCCTAGCGGGATTCGGAATGAG.

In regard to this clone: The read ends 3 residues early relative to the CDR3; the germline J gene fills the gap. The chain recombines TRBV19 with TRBJ1-2; D ambiguous. Per germline, CDR1 LNHDA and CDR2 SQIVND (reference sequence). The CDR3 extends over 11 amino acids. CDR3 DNA, as far as it was read: TGTGCCAGTAGTATATCAGATACC. This gives the protein CASSISDT. The whole CDR3 sequence is CASSISDTYTF.

Note on this clone: The read terminates 3 residues ahead of where the CDR3 ends, so the germline J gene completes it. The rearrangement links TRBV10-3 to TRBJ2-7, with 7 bases lining up with TRBD1. The junction had 2 bases not matched to a gene; V was cut back by 5 bases and J by 1 base. The germline V gene has CDR1 ENHRY and CDR2 SYGVKD. The CDR3 runs 13 residues. The CDR3 spells CAISPGGSYEQYF. The part of the CDR3 DNA that was read is TGTGCCATCAGTCCAGGGGGTTCCTACGAG.

As regards this clone: Sequencing ends 3 residues short of the CDR3 end; the germline J gene provides the rest. The J gene is TRBJ2-5, the V gene TRBV29-1; D unclear. Trimming left V 5 bases short and J 1 base short, with 11 bases between. The length of the CDR3 is 13 residues. Germline V gene data show CDR1 as SQVTM and CDR2 as ANQGSEA. CDR3 region: CSVTGTFQETQYF. CDR3 DNA, as far as it was read: TGCAGCGTTACGGGTACCTTCCAAGAGACC.

Comment on this clone: The CDR3 end falls 3 residues outside the read, so it is completed with the germline J gene. This chain links TRBV29-1 with TRBJ2-7; 8 bases are a match to TRBD2. Germline loops: CDR1 SQVTM, CDR2 ANQGSEA. There are 14 residues in the CDR3. V lost 7 bases to trimming and J lost 2 bases; unmatched junction nucleotides: 10. The CDR3 protein is CSAALAGSTYEQYF. CDR3 bases read: TGCAGCGCAGCCTTAGCGGGATCAACCTACGAG.

Partial CDR3 DNA: TGTGCCAGCAGCGTAACAGCGGGGACTATACATGAG. Encoded protein: CASSVTAGTIHE. The entire CDR3 protein is CASSVTAGTIHEQFF. This chain links TRBV9 with TRBJ2-1; TRBD2 matches at 7 bases. The sequenced fragment ends 3 residues before the CDR3 boundary, so the rest is inferred from the germline J gene. The CDR3 totals 15 residues. Germline V gives CDR1 SGDLS, CDR2 YYNGEE. V trimming: 1 base; J trimming: 8 bases; junction bases outside the gene matches: 9.

The sequenced part of the CDR3 DNA is TGTGCCAGCAGTTACGTAGTGGGAGGGACACCTTACACTGAA. It yields the protein CASSYVVGGTPYTE. The entire CDR3 protein is CASSYVVGGTPYTEAFF. The chain uses TRBV6-2 or TRBV6-3 and TRBJ1-1; TRBD1 is a possible D gene (6 bases). The observed sequence ends 3 residues before the CDR3 terminus, with the missing tail filled in from the germline J gene. The germline V gene encodes CDR1 MNHEY and CDR2 SVGEGT. Trimming pared 2 bases from V and 3 bases from J, leaving 19 bases between. CDR3 length equals 17 residues.

Note on this clone: The read halts 3 residues ahead of the CDR3 end, with the missing end drawn from the germline J gene. J is TRBJ2-4 and V is TRBV30, with D tentatively TRBD2 (5 bases). This CDR3 has 14 amino acids. The V end was cut by 4 bases, the J end by 3 bases, with 13 bases between. CDR1 GTSNPN and CDR2 SVGIG come from the germline V gene (reference sequence). This chain's CDR3 is CAWNWGRGKNIQYF. The CDR3 bases that were read are TGTGCCTGGAATTGGGGTCGGGGCAAAAACATT.

Incomplete CDR3 DNA: TGCGCCAGCAGTCATCCAGGGGGGAATGAG. Translated: CASSHPGGNE. In full, the CDR3 is CASSHPGGNEQFF. The chain employs TRBV5-1 and TRBJ2-1, with TRBD1 as a possible D gene (7 bases). The read ends 3 residues before the CDR3 terminus; that terminus is restored from the germline J gene. Germline-derived CDR1 and CDR2 are SGHRS and YFSETQ. The germline V and J ends were trimmed by 5 bases and 7 bases, with 13 bases remaining between them. This CDR3 region has 13 residues.